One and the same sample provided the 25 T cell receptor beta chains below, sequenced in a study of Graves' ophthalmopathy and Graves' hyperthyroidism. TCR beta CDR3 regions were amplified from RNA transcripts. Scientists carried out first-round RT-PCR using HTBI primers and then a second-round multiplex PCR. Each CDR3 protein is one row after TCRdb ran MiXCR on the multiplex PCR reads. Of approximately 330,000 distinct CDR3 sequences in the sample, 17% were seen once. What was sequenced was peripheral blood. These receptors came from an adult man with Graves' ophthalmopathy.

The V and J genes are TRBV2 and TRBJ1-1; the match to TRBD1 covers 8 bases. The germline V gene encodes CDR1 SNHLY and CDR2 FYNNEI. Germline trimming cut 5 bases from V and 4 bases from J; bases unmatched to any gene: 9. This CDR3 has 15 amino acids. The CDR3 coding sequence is TGTGCCAGCAGTCCCAGGACAGGGATGGTCACTGAAGCTTTCTTT. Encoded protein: CASSPRTGMVTEAFF.

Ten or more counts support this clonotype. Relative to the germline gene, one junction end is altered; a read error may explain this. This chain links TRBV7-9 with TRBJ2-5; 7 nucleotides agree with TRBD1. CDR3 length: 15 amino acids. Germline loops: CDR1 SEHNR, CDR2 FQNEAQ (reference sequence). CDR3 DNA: TGTGCCAGCAGCGAGAGGACAGGCCGCCAAGAGACTCAGTACTTC. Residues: CASSERTGRQETQYF.

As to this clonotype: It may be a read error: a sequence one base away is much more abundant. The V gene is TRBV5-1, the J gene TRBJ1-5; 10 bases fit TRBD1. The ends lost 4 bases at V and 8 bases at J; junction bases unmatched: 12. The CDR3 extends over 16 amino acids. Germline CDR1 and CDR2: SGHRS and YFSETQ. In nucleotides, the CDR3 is TGCGCCAGCAGCCGGATACCGGGACAGGGGAGGAAGCCCCAGCATTTT. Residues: CASSRIPGQGRKPQHF. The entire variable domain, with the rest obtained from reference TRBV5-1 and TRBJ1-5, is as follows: KAGVTQTPRYLIKTRGQQVTLSCSPISGHRSVSWYQQTPGQGLQFLFEYFSETQRNKGNFPGRFSGRQFSNSRSEMNVSTLELGDSALYLCASSRIPGQGRKPQHFGDGTRLSIL.

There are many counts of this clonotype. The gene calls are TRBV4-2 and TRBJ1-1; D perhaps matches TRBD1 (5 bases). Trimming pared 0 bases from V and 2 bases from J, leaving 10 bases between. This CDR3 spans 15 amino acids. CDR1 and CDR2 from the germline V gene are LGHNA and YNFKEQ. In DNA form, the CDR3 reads TGTGCCAGCAGCCAAGATTCAGGGTTTAACACTGAAGCTTTCTTT. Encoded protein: CASSQDSGFNTEAFF.

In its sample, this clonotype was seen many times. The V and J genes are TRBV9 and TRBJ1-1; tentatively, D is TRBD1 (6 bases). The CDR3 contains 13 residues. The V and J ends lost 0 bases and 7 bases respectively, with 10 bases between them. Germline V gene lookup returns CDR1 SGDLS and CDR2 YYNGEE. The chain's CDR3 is CASSVAGTHEAFF. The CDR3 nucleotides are TGTGCCAGCAGCGTAGCCGGGACACATGAAGCTTTCTTT.

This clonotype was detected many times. The CDR3 coding sequence is TGTGCCAGCAGTTACGACGGAAACTATGGCTACACCTTC. Protein product: CASSYDGNYGYTF. V and J are TRBV6-2 or TRBV6-3 and TRBJ1-2, with D hard to call. V was shortened by 2 bases and J by 2 bases, with 6 bases between the two germline ends. Looked up from germline, CDR1 is MNHEY and CDR2 is SVGEGT. This CDR3 spans 13 amino acids.

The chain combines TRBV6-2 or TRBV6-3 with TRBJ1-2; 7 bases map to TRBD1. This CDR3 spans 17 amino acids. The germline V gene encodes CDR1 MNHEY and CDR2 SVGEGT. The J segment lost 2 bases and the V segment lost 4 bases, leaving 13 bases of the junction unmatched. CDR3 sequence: CASSSTGTVISNYGYTF. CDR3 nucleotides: TGTGCCAGCAGTTCGACCGGGACAGTAATCTCCAACTATGGCTACACCTTC.

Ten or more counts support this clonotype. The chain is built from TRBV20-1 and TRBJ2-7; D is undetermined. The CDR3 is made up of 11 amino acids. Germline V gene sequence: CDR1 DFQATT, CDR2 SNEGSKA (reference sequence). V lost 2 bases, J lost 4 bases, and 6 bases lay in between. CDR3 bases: TGCAGTGCTAGACCGACATACGAGCAGTACTTC. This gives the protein CSARPTYEQYF.

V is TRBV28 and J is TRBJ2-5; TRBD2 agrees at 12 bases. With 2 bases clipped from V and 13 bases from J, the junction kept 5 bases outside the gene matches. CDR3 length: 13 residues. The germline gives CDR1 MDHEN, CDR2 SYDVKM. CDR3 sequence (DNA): TGTGCCAGCAGTTTACCGACTAGCGGGAGAGTGTACTTC. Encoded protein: CASSLPTSGRVYF.

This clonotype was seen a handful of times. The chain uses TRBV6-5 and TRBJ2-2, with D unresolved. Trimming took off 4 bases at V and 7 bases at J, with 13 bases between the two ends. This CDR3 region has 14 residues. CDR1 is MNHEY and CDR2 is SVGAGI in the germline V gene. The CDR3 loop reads CASSSTVGRGELFF. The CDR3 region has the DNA TGTGCCAGCAGTTCCACGGTGGGCCGCGGGGAGCTGTTTTTT.

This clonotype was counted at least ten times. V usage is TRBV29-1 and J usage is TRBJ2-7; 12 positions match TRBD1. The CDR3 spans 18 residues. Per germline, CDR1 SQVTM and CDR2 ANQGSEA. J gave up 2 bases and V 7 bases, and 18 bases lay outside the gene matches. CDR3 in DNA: TGCAGCGCCCAAGTCCGGGACAGGGGGCGAGGGAGCGCCTACGAGCAGTACTTC. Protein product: CSAQVRDRGRGSAYEQYF.

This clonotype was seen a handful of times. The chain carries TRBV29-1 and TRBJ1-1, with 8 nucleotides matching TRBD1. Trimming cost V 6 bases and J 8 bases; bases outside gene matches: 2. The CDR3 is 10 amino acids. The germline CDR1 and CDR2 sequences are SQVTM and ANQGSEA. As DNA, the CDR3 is TGCAGCGTCCGGACAGGGGAAGCTTTCTTT. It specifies CSVRTGEAFF.

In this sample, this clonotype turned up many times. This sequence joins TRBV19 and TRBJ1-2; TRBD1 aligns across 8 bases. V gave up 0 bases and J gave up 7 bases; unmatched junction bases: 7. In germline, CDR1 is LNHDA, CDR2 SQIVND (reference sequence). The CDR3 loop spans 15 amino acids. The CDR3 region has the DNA TGTGCCAGTAGTATAGATTTCAGACAGGGGACTGGCTACACCTTC. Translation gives CASSIDFRQGTGYTF.

The CDR3 spells CASSQERGPRGGELFF. In DNA form, the CDR3 reads TGTGCCAGCAGCCAAGAACGGGGACCACGGGGCGGGGAGCTGTTTTTT. This chain connects TRBV3-1 to TRBJ2-2, with D perhaps assigned TRBD1 or TRBD2 (5 bases each). Germline CDR1 reads LGHDT; CDR2 reads YNNKEL (reference sequence). The V end was cut by 0 bases, the J end by 7 bases, with 15 bases between. The CDR3 is 16 amino acids.

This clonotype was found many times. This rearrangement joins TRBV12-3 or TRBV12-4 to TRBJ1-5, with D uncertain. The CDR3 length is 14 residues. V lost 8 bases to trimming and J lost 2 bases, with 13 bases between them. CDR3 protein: CASAGRSRNQPQHF. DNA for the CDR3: TGTGCCAGCGCCGGACGGTCTCGCAATCAGCCCCAGCATTTT.

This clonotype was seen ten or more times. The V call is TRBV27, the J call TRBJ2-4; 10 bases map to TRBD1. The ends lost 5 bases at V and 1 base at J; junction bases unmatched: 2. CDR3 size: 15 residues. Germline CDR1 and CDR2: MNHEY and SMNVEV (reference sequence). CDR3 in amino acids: CASSRTGGAKNIQYF. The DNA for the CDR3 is TGTGCCAGCAGTAGGACAGGGGGGGCCAAAAACATTCAGTACTTC.

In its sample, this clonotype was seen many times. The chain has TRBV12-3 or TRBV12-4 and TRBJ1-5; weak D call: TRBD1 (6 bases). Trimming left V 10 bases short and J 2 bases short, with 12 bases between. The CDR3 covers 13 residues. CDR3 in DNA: TGTGCCACCTCGGGGGCTGGCAATCAGCCCCAGCATTTT. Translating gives CATSGAGNQPQHF.

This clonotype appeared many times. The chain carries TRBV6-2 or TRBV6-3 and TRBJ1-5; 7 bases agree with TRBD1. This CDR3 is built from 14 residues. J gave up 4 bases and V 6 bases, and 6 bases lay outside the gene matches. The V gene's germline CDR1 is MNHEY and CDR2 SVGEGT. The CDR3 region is CASRRDSLNQPQHF. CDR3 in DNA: TGTGCCAGCAGGCGGGACAGCCTAAATCAGCCCCAGCATTTT.

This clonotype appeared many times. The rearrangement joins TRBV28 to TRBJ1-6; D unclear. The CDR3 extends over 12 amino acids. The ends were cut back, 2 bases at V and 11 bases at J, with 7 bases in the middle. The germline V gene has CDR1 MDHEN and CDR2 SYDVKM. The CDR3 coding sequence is TGTGCCAGCAGTTTAGGGAATCCACCCCTCCACTTT. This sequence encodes CASSLGNPPLHF.

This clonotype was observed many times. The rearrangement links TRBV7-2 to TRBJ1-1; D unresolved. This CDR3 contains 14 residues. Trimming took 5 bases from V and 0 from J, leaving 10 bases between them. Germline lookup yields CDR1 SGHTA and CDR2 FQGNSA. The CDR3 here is CASSLLTVNTEAFF. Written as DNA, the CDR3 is TGTGCCAGCAGCCTACTGACTGTGAACACTGAAGCTTTCTTT.

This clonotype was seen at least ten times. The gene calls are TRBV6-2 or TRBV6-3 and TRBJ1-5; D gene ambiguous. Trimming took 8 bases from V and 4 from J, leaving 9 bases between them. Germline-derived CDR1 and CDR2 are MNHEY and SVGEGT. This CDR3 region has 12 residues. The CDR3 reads CASQNPNQPQHF. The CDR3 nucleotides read TGTGCCAGCCAGAACCCTAATCAGCCCCAGCATTTT.

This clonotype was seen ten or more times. The DNA for the CDR3 is TGTGCCAGAAGCGGGAGCACAGATACGCAGTATTTT. Its protein is CARSGSTDTQYF. The rearrangement uses TRBV7-8 and TRBJ2-3; a possible D gene is TRBD2 (6 bases). Germline-derived CDR1 and CDR2 are SGHVS and FQNEAQ. V was trimmed by 9 bases and J by 0 bases, leaving 7 bases between them. The CDR3 totals 12 residues.

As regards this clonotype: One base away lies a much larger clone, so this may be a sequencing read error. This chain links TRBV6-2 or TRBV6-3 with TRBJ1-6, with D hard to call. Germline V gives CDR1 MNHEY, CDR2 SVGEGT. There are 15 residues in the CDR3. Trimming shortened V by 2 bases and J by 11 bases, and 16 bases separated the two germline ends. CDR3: CASSYGREKNPPLHF. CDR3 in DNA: TGTGCCAGCAGTTACGGCCGGGAAAAAAATCCACCCCTCCACTTT.

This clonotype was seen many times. CDR3 nucleotides: TGTGCCAGCACAGGGGAAGCCTACGAGCAGTACTTC. Amino acid sequence: CASTGEAYEQYF. The V and J genes are TRBV2 and TRBJ2-7; a weak D match, TRBD1 (6 bases). Germline CDR1 reads SNHLY; CDR2 reads FYNNEI. V lost 7 bases, J lost 2 bases, and 9 bases lay in between. CDR3 size: 12 residues.

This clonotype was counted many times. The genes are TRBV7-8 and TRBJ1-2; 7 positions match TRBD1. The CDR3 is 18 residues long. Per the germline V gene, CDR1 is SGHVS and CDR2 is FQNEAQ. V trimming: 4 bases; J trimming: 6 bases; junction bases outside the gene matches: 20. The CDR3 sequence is CASSSRFRQGSRRDGYTF. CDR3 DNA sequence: TGTGCCAGCAGCTCCCGTTTTAGACAGGGTAGCCGGCGGGATGGCTACACCTTC. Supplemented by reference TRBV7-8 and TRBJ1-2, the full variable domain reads GAGVSQSPRYKVAKRGQDVALRCDPISGHVSLFWYQQALGQGPEFLTYFQNEAQLDKSGLPSDRFFAERPEGSVSTLKIQRTQQEDSAVYLCASSSRFRQGSRRDGYTFGSGTRLTVV.